These 12 T cell receptor beta chains originate from one sample sequenced in a study of blood T cells in healthy people across ages. The use of a sample-barcoded 5' primer and a J-beta primer mix characterized a second PCR of roughly 7 to 12 cycles. TCRdb redid the calling of the 5' RACE reads with MiXCR, one entry per CDR3 protein. The table has about 1.5 million distinct CDR3 sequences, approximately 43% seen once; the top ten hold about 4%. The sequenced material came from blood. The receptors stem from a woman aged 18-30 years in good health.

The chain is built from TRBV10-3 and TRBJ2-5, with a tentative D call TRBD2 (5 bases). CDR1 is ENHRY, CDR2 SYGVKD, per germline. Trimming cost V 3 bases and J 5 bases, with 19 bases left between them. This CDR3 is built from 16 residues. This chain's CDR3 is CAISDPGSPGEETQYF. CDR3 DNA: TGTGCCATCAGTGACCCGGGGTCTCCCGGGGAGGAGACCCAGTACTTC.

The rearrangement links TRBV4-3 to TRBJ1-4, with 7 bases aligning to TRBD1. Germline CDR1 LGHNA, CDR2 YSLEER. The J segment lost 6 bases and the V segment lost 3 bases, leaving 4 bases of the junction unmatched. The CDR3 covers 14 residues. Here the CDR3 reads CASSQQTGHEKLFF. The CDR3 coding sequence is TGCGCCAGCAGCCAGCAGACAGGGCATGAAAAACTGTTTTTT.

This clonotype has only a few counts. The rearrangement joins TRBV29-1 to TRBJ2-5; 13 positions agree with TRBD2. The J call may be in error: the DNA end matches TRBJ2-7 better. The CDR3 is made up of 13 amino acids. CDR1 and CDR2 (germline): SQVTM, ANQGSEA. The CDR3 loop reads CSVQGLAGNEQYF. The CDR3 bases are TGCAGCGTTCAGGGACTAGCGGGAAACGAGCAGTACTTC.

The chain uses TRBV7-9 and TRBJ2-1, with 11 bases aligning to TRBD2. Losses at the gene ends were 2 bases for V and 2 bases for J; bases not matched to a gene: 2. The CDR3 runs 16 residues. The germline V gene encodes CDR1 SEHNR and CDR2 FQNEAQ (reference sequence). The CDR3 spells CASSLRGLAAYNEQFF. CDR3 nucleotides: TGTGCCAGCAGCTTACGGGGACTAGCGGCCTACAATGAGCAGTTCTTC.

There are many counts of this clonotype. The chain employs TRBV6-2 or TRBV6-3 and TRBJ2-2; 7 bases map to TRBD2. This CDR3 contains 15 residues. V shed 5 bases, J shed 7 bases, and the junction held 10 bases outside the gene matches. Per the germline V gene, CDR1 is MNHEY and CDR2 is SVGEGT. The CDR3 protein is CASSPSGIHSGELFF. The CDR3 nucleotides are TGTGCCAGCAGTCCCAGCGGGATACATAGCGGGGAGCTGTTTTTT.

This clonotype has just a few counts. The chain links TRBV25-1 to TRBJ2-3; TRBD2 matches at 9 bases. Trimming cost V 2 bases and J 4 bases; bases outside gene matches: 10. This CDR3 comprises 17 residues. The germline gives CDR1 MGHDK, CDR2 SYGVNS. As DNA, the CDR3 is TGTGCCAGCAGTGAACCCAGGCTAGCGGGGAGATCAGATACGCAGTATTTT. It specifies CASSEPRLAGRSDTQYF. Filled out from reference TRBV25-1 and TRBJ2-3, the complete variable domain reads EADIYQTPRYLVIGTGKKITLECSQTMGHDKMYWYQQDPGMELHLIHYSYGVNSTEKGDLSSESTVSRIRTEHFPLTLESARPSHTSQYLCASSEPRLAGRSDTQYFGPGTRLTVL.

This clonotype was detected only a few times. The chain combines TRBV7-9 with TRBJ2-7; 10 nucleotides line up with TRBD1. With V trimmed by 4 bases and J by 4 bases, 13 bases remained unmatched. The germline V gene has CDR1 SEHNR and CDR2 FQNEAQ (reference sequence). The CDR3 extends over 17 amino acids. The CDR3 loop reads CASSSPGRRDRGYEQYF. In nucleotides, the CDR3 is TGTGCCAGCAGCTCCCCGGGAAGGCGGGACAGGGGTTACGAGCAGTACTTC.

The chain recombines TRBV6-5 with TRBJ1-2, with D perhaps TRBD1 (5 bases). The germline CDR1 and CDR2 sequences are MNHEY and SVGAGI. The V end lost 5 bases, the J end lost 5 bases, and 21 bases lay between the germline ends. This CDR3 has 16 amino acids. The CDR3 region is CASSRRPDRDDYGYTF. In nucleotides, the CDR3 is TGTGCCAGCAGTCGCCGTCCCGACAGAGACGATTATGGCTACACCTTC.

About this clonotype: The junction and the germline gene differ at one end; a read error may be behind it. J is TRBJ1-2 and V is TRBV6-5; a weak D match, TRBD1 (6 bases). The germline V gene has CDR1 MNHEY and CDR2 SVGAGI. The length of the CDR3 is 15 residues. The chain's CDR3 is CAGSPFRGGSSVYTF. DNA of the CDR3: TGTGCCGGCAGCCCCTTCAGGGGAGGTAGTAGTGTCTACACCTTC.

This clonotype was detected many times. V gene TRBV5-1 combines with J gene TRBJ2-3; 13 bases match TRBD2. The CDR3 has 18 residues. The germline CDR1 and CDR2 sequences are SGHRS and YFSETQ. V lost 4 bases and J lost 1; bases outside the gene matches: 9. Here the CDR3 DNA reads TGCGCCAGCAGCCTGGACTTCGGGACTAGCGGGGGCACAGATACGCAGTATTTT. Translated, it gives CASSLDFGTSGGTDTQYF.

The V call is TRBV20-1, the J call TRBJ1-2; 9 positions agree with TRBD1. The germline CDR1 and CDR2 sequences are DFQATT and SNEGSKA (reference sequence). The CDR3 covers 15 residues. The V gene end was trimmed by 4 bases and the J gene end by 5 bases; junction bases not matched to a gene: 11. Written as DNA, the CDR3 is TGCAGTGCTACCGCAGGGACAGGGTCGTGGTATGGCTACACCTTC. It yields the protein CSATAGTGSWYGYTF.

The V and J genes are TRBV7-9 and TRBJ2-3; D ambiguous. The V gene's germline CDR1 is SEHNR and CDR2 FQNEAQ (reference sequence). Trimming took 3 bases from V and 3 from J, leaving 10 bases between them. The CDR3 spans 14 residues. CDR3 protein: CASSFTQGTDTQYF. Written as DNA, the CDR3 is TGTGCCAGCAGCTTCACGCAAGGAACAGATACGCAGTATTTT.